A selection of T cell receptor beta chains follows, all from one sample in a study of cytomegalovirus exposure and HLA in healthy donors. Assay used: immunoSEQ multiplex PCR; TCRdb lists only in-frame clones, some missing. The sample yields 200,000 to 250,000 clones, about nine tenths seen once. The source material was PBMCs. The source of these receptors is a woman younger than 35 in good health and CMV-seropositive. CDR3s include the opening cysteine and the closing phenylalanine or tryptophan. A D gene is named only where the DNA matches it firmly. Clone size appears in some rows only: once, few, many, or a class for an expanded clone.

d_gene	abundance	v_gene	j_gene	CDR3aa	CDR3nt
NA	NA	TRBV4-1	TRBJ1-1	CASSARTEPNTEAFF	TGCGCCAGCAGCGCACGGACAGAACCGAACACTGAAGCTTTCTTT
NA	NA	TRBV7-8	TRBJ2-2	CASSQNGGPIRAGELFF	TGTGCCAGCAGTCAAAACGGGGGGCCCATTAGGGCCGGGGAGCTGTTTTTT
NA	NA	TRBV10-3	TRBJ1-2	CAIKRDNNNYGYTF	TGTGCCATCAAAAGGGACAATAACAACTATGGCTACACCTTC
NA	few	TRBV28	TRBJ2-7	CASSLYEQYF	TGTGCCAGCAGTCTTTACGAGCAGTACTTC
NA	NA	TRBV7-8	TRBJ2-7	CASGAQEQGSPYEQYF	TGTGCCAGCGGAGCGCAAGAACAGGGTAGCCCCTACGAGCAGTACTTC
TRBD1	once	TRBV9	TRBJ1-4	CASSLDGTGVSANEKLFF	TGTGCCAGCAGCCTAGACGGGACAGGAGTTTCGGCTAATGAAAAACTGTTTTTT
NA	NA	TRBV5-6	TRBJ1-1	CASSLGTQNTEAFF	TGTGCCAGCAGCCTCGGGACACAGAACACTGAAGCTTTCTTT
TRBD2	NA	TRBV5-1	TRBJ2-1	CASREAGTRDNEQFF	TGCGCCAGCAGAGAGGCCGGGACTAGGGACAATGAGCAGTTCTTC
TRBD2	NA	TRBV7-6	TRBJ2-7	CASSPGTSGRAGEQYF	TGTGCCAGCAGCCCCGGGACTAGCGGGAGGGCCGGGGAGCAGTACTTC
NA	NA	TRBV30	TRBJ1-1	CAWSPGYRVNTEAFF	TGTGCCTGGAGTCCCGGTTACAGGGTGAACACTGAAGCTTTCTTT
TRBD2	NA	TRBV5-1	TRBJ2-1	CASTLGGYDEQFF	TGCGCCAGCACCTTGGGAGGGTATGATGAGCAGTTCTTC
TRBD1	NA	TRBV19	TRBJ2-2	CASRTYRGVADRGTGELFF	TGTGCCAGTAGAACGTATCGGGGCGTCGCGGACAGGGGAACCGGGGAGCTGTTTTTT
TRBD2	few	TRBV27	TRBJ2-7	CASSLGGTSGRQYF	TGTGCCAGCAGTCTCGGTGGGACTAGCGGGAGGCAGTACTTC
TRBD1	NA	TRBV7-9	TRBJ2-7	CASSRPKTGQVTYEQYF	TGTGCCAGCAGCCGGCCGAAAACGGGACAGGTAACCTACGAGCAGTACTTC
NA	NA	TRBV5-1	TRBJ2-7	CASSLAVGGSHEQYF	TGCGCCAGCAGCTTGGCCGTCGGGGGATCCCACGAGCAGTACTTC
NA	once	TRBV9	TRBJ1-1	CASSVEGRANTEAFF	TGTGCCAGCAGCGTAGAGGGCAGGGCGAACACTGAAGCTTTCTTT
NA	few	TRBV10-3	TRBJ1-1	CAISESSGAEVNTEAFF	TGTGCCATCAGTGAGTCGTCAGGGGCGGAGGTGAACACTGAAGCTTTCTTT
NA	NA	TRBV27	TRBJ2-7	CASFRGYEQYF	TGTGCCAGCTTCAGGGGATACGAGCAGTACTTC
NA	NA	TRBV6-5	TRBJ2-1	CASSYSRDRGQFF	TGTGCCAGCAGTTACTCGCGGGACAGAGGGCAGTTCTTC
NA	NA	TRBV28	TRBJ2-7	CASSLLNSYEQYF	TGTGCCAGCAGTTTATTAAACAGCTACGAGCAGTACTTC
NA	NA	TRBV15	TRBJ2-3	CATSRGNLATDTQYF	TGTGCCACCAGCAGAGGCAACTTAGCCACAGATACGCAGTATTTT
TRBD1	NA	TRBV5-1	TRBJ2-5	CASSPRSGGAEAQYF	TGCGCCAGCAGCCCTCGTTCAGGGGGCGCGGAAGCCCAGTACTTC
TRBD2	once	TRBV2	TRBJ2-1	CASSVLAGANEQFF	TGTGCCAGCAGTGTGCTAGCGGGAGCGAATGAGCAGTTCTTC
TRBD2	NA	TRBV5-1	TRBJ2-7	CASSPPGGLTYEQYF	TGCGCCAGCAGCCCGCCGGGGGGGCTAACGTACGAGCAGTACTTC
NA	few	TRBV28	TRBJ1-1	CASIRTGTEAFF	TGTGCCAGCATTAGAACAGGGACTGAAGCTTTCTTT
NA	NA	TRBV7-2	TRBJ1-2	CASSLGGGSYGYTF	TGTGCCAGCAGCTTAGGCGGGGGTTCCTATGGCTACACCTTC
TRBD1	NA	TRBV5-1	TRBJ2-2	CASSLSTGGTGELFF	TGCGCCAGCAGCTTGTCTACAGGGGGCACCGGGGAGCTGTTTTTT
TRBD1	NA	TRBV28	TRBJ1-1	CASGDRDDAEAFF	TGTGCCAGCGGAGACAGGGATGACGCTGAAGCTTTCTTT
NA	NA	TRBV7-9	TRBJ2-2	CASSPETNTGELFF	TGTGCCAGCAGCCCCGAGACGAACACCGGGGAGCTGTTTTTT
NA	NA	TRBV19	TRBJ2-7	CASSIMSGMYYEQYF	TGTGCCAGTAGTATTATGTCAGGGATGTACTACGAGCAGTACTTC
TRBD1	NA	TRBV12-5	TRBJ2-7	CASGPGQNSYEQYF	TGTGCTAGTGGTCCGGGACAGAACTCCTACGAGCAGTACTTC
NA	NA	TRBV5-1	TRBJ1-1	CASSRGSGGGTEAFF	TGCGCCAGCAGCCGGGGGTCGGGGGGCGGCACTGAAGCTTTCTTT
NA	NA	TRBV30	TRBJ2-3	CAWSWTVTDTQYF	TGTGCCTGGAGTTGGACTGTCACAGATACGCAGTATTTT
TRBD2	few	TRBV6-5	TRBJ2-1	CASSYPGLAGANEQFF	TGTGCCAGCAGTTACCCGGGACTAGCGGGAGCCAATGAGCAGTTCTTC
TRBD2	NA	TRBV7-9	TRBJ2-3	CASSPLAGVGRDTQYF	TGTGCCAGCAGCCCCCTTGCGGGAGTGGGAAGAGATACGCAGTATTTT
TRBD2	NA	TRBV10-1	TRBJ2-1	CASSEWSGRAVDEQFF	TGCGCCAGCAGTGAGTGGAGCGGGAGGGCCGTCGATGAGCAGTTCTTC
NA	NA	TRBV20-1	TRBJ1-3	CSARRGPPMYF	TGCAGTGCACGCCGCGGCCCCCCCATGTATTTT
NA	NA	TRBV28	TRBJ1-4	CASSLYGRATNEKLFF	TGTGCCAGCAGTTTATACGGGAGGGCAACTAATGAAAAACTGTTTTTT
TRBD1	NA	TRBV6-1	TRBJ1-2	CASSLDRGNGYTF	TGTGCCAGCAGTTTGGACAGGGGGAACGGCTACACCTTC
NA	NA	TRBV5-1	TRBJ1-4	CASTGGQGNEKLFF	TGCGCCAGTACCGGGGGGCAAGGTAATGAAAAACTGTTTTTT
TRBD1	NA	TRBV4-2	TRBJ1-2	CASSQRTGDFGYTF	TGTGCCAGCAGCCAACGGACAGGGGACTTTGGCTACACCTTC
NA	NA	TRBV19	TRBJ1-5	CASTLTAAVSNQPQHF	TGTGCCAGTACCCTTACCGCCGCGGTCTCCAATCAGCCCCAGCATTTT
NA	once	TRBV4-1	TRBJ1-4	CASSQVPGRASEKLFF	TGCGCCAGCAGCCAAGTTCCCGGCAGGGCGTCCGAAAAACTGTTTTTT
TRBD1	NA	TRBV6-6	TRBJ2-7	CASSRTGGPYEQYF	TGTGCCAGCAGCCGGACAGGGGGGCCCTACGAGCAGTACTTC
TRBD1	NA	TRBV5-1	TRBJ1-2	CASSAGTGADYGYTF	TGCGCCAGCAGCGCCGGGACAGGGGCAGACTATGGCTACACCTTC
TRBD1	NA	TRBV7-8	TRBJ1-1	CASSLRTGQVEAFF	TGTGCCAGCAGCTTACGGACAGGGCAGGTCGAAGCTTTCTTT
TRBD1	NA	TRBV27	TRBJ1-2	CASSWTGFGDYGYTF	TGTGCCAGCAGTTGGACAGGTTTCGGGGACTATGGCTACACCTTC
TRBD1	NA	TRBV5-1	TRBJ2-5	CASSLDRGPETQYF	TGCGCCAGCAGCTTGGACAGGGGGCCGGAGACCCAGTACTTC
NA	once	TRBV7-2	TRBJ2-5	CASSVDRNQETQYF	TGTGCCAGCAGCGTTGACAGGAACCAAGAGACCCAGTACTTC
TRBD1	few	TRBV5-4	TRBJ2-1	CASSLAGDRAVGEQFF	TGTGCCAGCAGCTTGGCCGGGGACAGGGCGGTAGGTGAGCAGTTCTTC
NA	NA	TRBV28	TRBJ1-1	CASSFLSTNTEAFF	TGTGCCAGCAGTTTTCTATCTACCAACACTGAAGCTTTCTTT
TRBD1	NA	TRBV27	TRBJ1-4	CASSYGTGMQKLFF	TGTGCCAGCAGTTATGGGACAGGGATGCAAAAACTGTTTTTT
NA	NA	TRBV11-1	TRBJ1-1	CASSPQQGQDTEAFF	TGTGCCAGCAGCCCGCAGCAAGGCCAGGACACTGAAGCTTTCTTT